Below are 22 T cell receptor beta chains sequenced from a single sample in a study of blood T cell repertoires in COVID-19. Only in-frame clones appear in the TCRdb table, and some are missing; sequencing was by immunoSEQ multiplex PCR. The sample carries under 300,000 clones, 83% recorded once. The specimen was peripheral blood. The receptor set was obtained from a human donor in a cohort sampled during active COVID-19.

The V gene is TRBV10-3, the J gene TRBJ2-4; 11 bases map to TRBD1. CDR1 and CDR2 (germline): ENHRY, SYGVKD. The length of the CDR3 is 15 residues. V dropped 10 bases and J dropped 1; count of bases not matched to a gene: 6. CDR3 protein: CATRTGGLAKNIQYF. The CDR3 DNA sequence: TGTGCCACCCGGACAGGGGGCTTGGCCAAAAACATTCAGTACTTC.

The chain has TRBV18 and TRBJ2-1, with TRBD2 matching over 7 bases. Trimming at V came to 2 bases and at J to 3 bases, leaving 10 bases not matched to a gene. This CDR3 contains 17 residues. CDR1 and CDR2 from the germline V gene are KGHSH and LQKENI. The CDR3 region is CASSPIKASGVYNEQFF. The CDR3 DNA is TGTGCCAGCTCACCAATAAAGGCTAGCGGTGTCTACAATGAGCAGTTCTTC.

This clone was recorded once. The V gene is TRBV24-1, the J gene TRBJ2-1; D call uncertain. This CDR3 spans 13 amino acids. Trimming shortened V by 3 bases and J by 3 bases, and 5 bases separated the two germline ends. Germline values: CDR1 KGHDR, CDR2 SFDVKD. The CDR3 DNA sequence: TGTGCCACCAGTGATGACAACTACAATGAGCAGTTCTTC. It codes for CATSDDNYNEQFF.

The chain uses TRBV13 and TRBJ2-7; possibly TRBD2 for D (5 bases). Germline V gene lookup returns CDR1 PRHDT and CDR2 FYEKMQ (reference sequence). Trimming removed 8 bases from V and 3 bases from J, with 11 bases in between. There are 12 residues in the CDR3. CDR3 sequence: CASGRGVYEQYF. DNA of the CDR3: TGTGCCAGCGGGAGAGGAGTCTACGAGCAGTACTTC.

The DNA of the CDR3 is TGTGCCAGCAGTTTGACAGGGGGCAACTATGGCTACACCTTC. Translated: CASSLTGGNYGYTF. This chain links TRBV27 with TRBJ1-2; 10 nucleotides align to TRBD1. The CDR3 runs 14 residues. Losses at the gene ends were 3 bases for V and 2 bases for J; bases not matched to a gene: 0. Germline CDR1 is MNHEY and CDR2 is SMNVEV (reference sequence).

This clone was detected only a few times. The J gene is TRBJ2-7, the V gene TRBV10-3; TRBD2 is a possible D gene (5 bases). The V gene lost 0 bases and the J gene lost 3 bases, with 15 bases spanning the gap. The CDR3 sequence is 16 residues long. The germline CDR1 and CDR2 sequences are ENHRY and SYGVKD. CDR3 loop: CAISESTGGAYYEQYF. CDR3 DNA sequence: TGTGCCATCAGTGAGTCTACCGGAGGCGCCTACTACGAGCAGTACTTC.

This clone was seen once. Written as DNA, the CDR3 is TGTGCCAGCAGTTACTCCAGGGTTGCTAATGAAAAACTGTTTTTT. This translates into CASSYSRVANEKLFF. The chain uses TRBV6-5 and TRBJ1-4; possible D gene TRBD1, 5 bases. Trimming pared 0 bases from V and 3 bases from J, leaving 8 bases between. This CDR3 is built from 15 residues. Germline V CDR1 and CDR2: MNHEY, SVGAGI.

The chain links TRBV6-5 to TRBJ2-2; no definite D call. V gave up 7 bases and J gave up 5 bases, with 14 bases separating them. CDR3 length: 14 amino acids. The germline gives CDR1 MNHEY, CDR2 SVGAGI. The CDR3, as DNA: TGTGCCAGCAAACGATACAGCCAGACCGGGGAGCTGTTTTTT. This codes for CASKRYSQTGELFF.

In this sample, this clone turned up many times. This chain links TRBV3-1 (or the pseudogene TRBV3-2) with TRBJ1-6; D not certain. This CDR3 region has 15 residues. Germline V gives CDR1 LGHDT, CDR2 YNNKEL (reference sequence). V gave up 3 bases and J gave up 7 bases, with 13 bases separating them. Written as DNA, the CDR3 is TGTGCCAGCAGCCAGGGTCTGGGGAGGAATTCACCCCTCCACTTT. Translated, it gives CASSQGLGRNSPLHF.

The V and J genes are TRBV6-5 and TRBJ1-5; 10 positions match TRBD1. This CDR3 has 14 residues. Unmatched junction bases numbered 4, after V lost 6 bases and J lost 5 bases. The germline CDR1 and CDR2 sequences are MNHEY and SVGAGI. CDR3 region: CASSRGTGDQPQHF. In nucleotides, the CDR3 is TGTGCCAGCAGCCGCGGGACAGGGGATCAGCCCCAGCATTTT.

The chain couples TRBV11-2 to TRBJ2-7; 7 positions match TRBD1. Germline CDR1 and CDR2: SGHAT and FQNNGV. CDR3 length: 13 residues. V dropped 3 bases and J dropped 6; count of bases not matched to a gene: 5. CDR3 amino acids: CASSFGQEREQYF. DNA for the CDR3: TGTGCCAGCAGCTTCGGACAGGAGCGCGAGCAGTACTTC.

The chain carries TRBV19 and TRBJ1-4, with D perhaps matching TRBD1 (6 bases). Trimming stripped 7 bases from V and 4 bases from J, with 10 bases between. The CDR3 covers 13 residues. Germline CDR1 and CDR2: LNHDA and SQIVND (reference sequence). CDR3 sequence: CASNRADNEKLFF. The DNA for the CDR3 is TGTGCCAGTAACAGGGCTGATAATGAAAAACTGTTTTTT.

The J gene is TRBJ2-7, the V gene TRBV7-2; D gene unclear. Trimming removed 5 bases from V and 0 bases from J, with 5 bases in between. Germline CDR1 reads SGHTA; CDR2 reads FQGNSA. This CDR3 comprises 12 residues. CDR3 in DNA: TGTGCCAGCAGCGCCAGCTCCTACGAGCAGTACTTC. Its protein is CASSASSYEQYF.

This clone was counted once. This chain connects TRBV5-4 to TRBJ1-1; the D is unclear. CDR3 length equals 14 residues. V lost 5 bases and J lost 4, with 15 bases in between. Germline-derived CDR1 and CDR2 are SGHNT and YYREEE (reference sequence). The CDR3 DNA is TGTGCCAGCAGACCCGGAAGGGAGGGCACTGAAGCTTTCTTT. Encoded protein: CASRPGREGTEAFF.

This clone appeared once. This chain links TRBV3-1 (or the pseudogene TRBV3-2) with TRBJ2-1; 9 bases map to TRBD1. This CDR3 contains 15 residues. The germline gives CDR1 LGHDT, CDR2 YNNKEL (reference sequence). Unmatched junction bases numbered 4, after V lost 4 bases and J lost 3 bases. In DNA, the CDR3 is TGTGCCAGCAGCCTGCAGACAGGGGGCTACAATGAGCAGTTCTTC. Protein: CASSLQTGGYNEQFF.

This clone was detected only a few times. The chain couples TRBV7-2 to TRBJ1-6, with D perhaps TRBD1 (5 bases). The CDR3 runs to 16 residues. Germline values: CDR1 SGHTA, CDR2 FQGNSA. Trimming took off 1 base at V and 5 bases at J, with 12 bases between the two ends. The CDR3 DNA is TGTGCCAGCAGCTTAGGTCTCAAAGGGGATAATTCACCCCTCCACTTT. Protein sequence: CASSLGLKGDNSPLHF.

For the CDR3, the DNA is TGTGCCAGCAGCGAGACGGGGAGGCGAGAGGGCTACACCTTC. It yields the protein CASSETGRREGYTF. This chain uses TRBV2 with TRBJ1-2; D unclear. The germline V gene encodes CDR1 SNHLY and CDR2 FYNNEI. CDR3 length: 14 amino acids. Trimming took off 6 bases at V and 8 bases at J, with 19 bases between the two ends.

The chain couples TRBV19 to TRBJ2-3, with TRBD1 matching 8 bases. V shed 4 bases, J shed 1 base, and the junction held 10 bases outside the gene matches. Germline CDR1 and CDR2: LNHDA and SQIVND (reference sequence). The CDR3 consists of 17 residues. Here the CDR3 reads CASSTRQGRIRTDTQYF. As DNA, the CDR3 is TGTGCCAGTAGTACCCGACAGGGGAGGATTCGCACAGATACGCAGTATTTT.

The rearrangement links TRBV28 to TRBJ2-3; TRBD2 is a possible D gene (5 bases). Germline loops: CDR1 MDHEN, CDR2 SYDVKM. V lost 8 bases and J lost 1, with 16 bases in between. The CDR3 loop spans 15 amino acids. CDR3 DNA: TGTGCCAGCCGAGGGCAAAAGGGCCGCACAGATACGCAGTATTTT. It encodes CASRGQKGRTDTQYF.

The chain has TRBV10-3 and TRBJ1-2, with D possibly TRBD1 on 5 matching bases. V was pared by 8 bases and J by 5 bases, with 15 bases between. CDR1 ENHRY and CDR2 SYGVKD come from the germline V gene. The CDR3 covers 13 residues. The CDR3 DNA follows: TGTGCCATCGTGGGGGAGGGGAATTATGGCTACACCTTC. Protein product: CAIVGEGNYGYTF.

This clone was seen once. The J gene is TRBJ1-5, the V gene TRBV28; possible D gene TRBD1, 6 bases. Trimming shortened V by 2 bases and J by 9 bases, and 14 bases separated the two germline ends. CDR3 length: 14 residues. The germline V gene has CDR1 MDHEN and CDR2 SYDVKM. CDR3 bases: TGTGCCAGCAGTTTACCTGCAGGGGCGAGGCCCCAGCATTTT. Translation gives CASSLPAGARPQHF.

This chain links TRBV5-1 with TRBJ2-2; 8 nucleotides line up with TRBD2. V dropped 1 base and J dropped 4; count of bases not matched to a gene: 6. CDR1 and CDR2 from the germline V gene are SGHRS and YFSETQ. The CDR3 sequence is 16 residues long. The CDR3 protein is CASSLYSAGVTGELFF. The CDR3 DNA sequence: TGCGCCAGCAGCTTGTATTCAGCGGGAGTCACCGGGGAGCTGTTTTTT.